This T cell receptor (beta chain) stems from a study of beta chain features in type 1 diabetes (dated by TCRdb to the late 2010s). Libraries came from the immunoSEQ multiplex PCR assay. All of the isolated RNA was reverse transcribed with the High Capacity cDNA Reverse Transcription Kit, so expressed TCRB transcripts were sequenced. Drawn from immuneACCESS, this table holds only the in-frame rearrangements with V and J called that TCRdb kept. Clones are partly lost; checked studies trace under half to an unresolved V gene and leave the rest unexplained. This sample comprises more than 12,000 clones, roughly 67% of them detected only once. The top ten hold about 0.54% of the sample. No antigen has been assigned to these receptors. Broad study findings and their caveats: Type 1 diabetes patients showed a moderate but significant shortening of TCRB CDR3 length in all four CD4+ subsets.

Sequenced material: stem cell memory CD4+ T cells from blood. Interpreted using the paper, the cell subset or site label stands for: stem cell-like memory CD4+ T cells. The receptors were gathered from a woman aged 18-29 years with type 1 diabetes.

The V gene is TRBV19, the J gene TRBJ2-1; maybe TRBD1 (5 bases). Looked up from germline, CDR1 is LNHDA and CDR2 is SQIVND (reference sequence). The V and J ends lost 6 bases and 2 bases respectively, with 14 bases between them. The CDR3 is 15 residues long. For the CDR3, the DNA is TGTGCCAGTAGCATGACAGCAAGAACCTACAATGAGCAGTTCTTC. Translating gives CASSMTARTYNEQFF.